Listed below are T cell receptor beta chains from one sample, sequenced in a study of blood T cell repertoires in COVID-19. This table comes from immunoSEQ multiplex PCR, and its TCRdb copy is limited to in-frame clones, with some not included. This table holds over 350,000 clones, roughly 89% found once. The sequencing sample was made of PBMCs or T cells enriched from blood (not recorded which). The receptors were gathered from a woman aged 45 to 65 who had recovered from COVID-19. The CDR3 runs from the conserved cysteine through the conserved F or W. The order of the fields is D gene, clone size, J gene, V gene, CDR3 DNA, CDR3 protein. D genes are given only for firm matches. For some rows the clone size is stated as once, few or many, or as a class when expanded; others skip it.

D gene: TRBD1
clone size: .
J gene: TRBJ1-2
V gene: TRBV19
CDR3 DNA: TGTGCCAGTAGTATGGCGGGACAGGGAAATAGGTATGGCTACACCTTC
CDR3 protein: CASSMAGQGNRYGYTF

D gene: TRBD1
clone size: .
J gene: TRBJ1-2
V gene: TRBV5-1
CDR3 DNA: TGCGCCAGGGGGACAGGGGAAGGCGGCTACACCTTC
CDR3 protein: CARGTGEGGYTF

D gene: TRBD1
clone size: .
J gene: TRBJ1-6
V gene: TRBV28
CDR3 DNA: TGTGCCACCCAGGGGGGTGCGGATAATTCACCCCTCCACTTT
CDR3 protein: CATQGGADNSPLHF

D gene: .
clone size: .
J gene: TRBJ1-5
V gene: TRBV7-9
CDR3 DNA: TGTGCCAGCAGCTTAGCGTTTGGCGGGGCTGATCAGCCCCAGCATTTT
CDR3 protein: CASSLAFGGADQPQHF

D gene: TRBD1
clone size: .
J gene: TRBJ2-1
V gene: TRBV7-9
CDR3 DNA: TGTGCCAGCAGCTTTAAGGGGACAGAGTACAATGAGCAGTTCTTC
CDR3 protein: CASSFKGTEYNEQFF

D gene: TRBD1
clone size: .
J gene: TRBJ1-2
V gene: TRBV18
CDR3 DNA: TGTGCCAGCTCACCGGGTGGACAGGCGACCTATGGCTACACCTTC
CDR3 protein: CASSPGGQATYGYTF

D gene: .
clone size: .
J gene: TRBJ1-4
V gene: TRBV7-9
CDR3 DNA: TGTGCCAGCAGCTCAGCCACAGGGTGGCCTGAAAAACTGTTTTTT
CDR3 protein: CASSSATGWPEKLFF

D gene: TRBD2
clone size: .
J gene: TRBJ2-5
V gene: TRBV25-1
CDR3 DNA: TGTGCCAGCGGCCCCCACGGGGGGGCGGAGACCCAGTACTTC
CDR3 protein: CASGPHGGAETQYF

D gene: TRBD2
clone size: .
J gene: TRBJ2-7
V gene: TRBV28
CDR3 DNA: TGTGCCAGCAGTTTGTCCCTAGCGGGGAGATACGAGCAGTACTTC
CDR3 protein: CASSLSLAGRYEQYF

D gene: .
clone size: .
J gene: TRBJ1-1
V gene: TRBV18
CDR3 DNA: TGTGCCAGCTCACCTTACAGCATGAACACTGAAGCTTTCTTT
CDR3 protein: CASSPYSMNTEAFF

D gene: TRBD1
clone size: .
J gene: TRBJ2-5
V gene: TRBV28
CDR3 DNA: TGTGCCAGCAGCTTACAGGGGCGAGAGACCCAGTACTTC
CDR3 protein: CASSLQGRETQYF

D gene: TRBD1
clone size: .
J gene: TRBJ1-1
V gene: TRBV19
CDR3 DNA: TGTGCCAGTAGTCAGTTGACAGGGTTAGGGAACACTGAAGCTTTCTTT
CDR3 protein: CASSQLTGLGNTEAFF

D gene: TRBD1
clone size: .
J gene: TRBJ1-5
V gene: TRBV2
CDR3 DNA: TGTGCCAGCACCGAGGAGACAGGGGGTCAGCCCCAGCATTTT
CDR3 protein: CASTEETGGQPQHF

D gene: .
clone size: .
J gene: TRBJ1-6
V gene: TRBV30
CDR3 DNA: TGTGCCTGGACCGTGTGGGGTGGGGCATCGAATTCACCCCTCCACTTT
CDR3 protein: CAWTVWGGASNSPLHF

D gene: TRBD1
clone size: few
J gene: TRBJ2-7
V gene: TRBV27
CDR3 DNA: TGTGCCAGCAGTTTCTCTAAACCCGGGACAGCCCTCCACGAGCAGTACTTC
CDR3 protein: CASSFSKPGTALHEQYF

D gene: TRBD2
clone size: .
J gene: TRBJ2-1
V gene: TRBV6-4
CDR3 DNA: TGTGCCAGCAGTGCGACGACTAGCGGGGGGGGCTACAATGAGCAGTTCTTC
CDR3 protein: CASSATTSGGGYNEQFF

D gene: TRBD1
clone size: .
J gene: TRBJ2-1
V gene: TRBV28
CDR3 DNA: TGTGCCAGCAGTTTAGGGGGACAGGGAAATGAGCAGTTCTTC
CDR3 protein: CASSLGGQGNEQFF

D gene: TRBD2
clone size: .
J gene: TRBJ2-3
V gene: TRBV5-6
CDR3 DNA: TGTGCCAGCAGCCAGATAGCGGGGGGGCCGGTAGATACGCAGTATTTT
CDR3 protein: CASSQIAGGPVDTQYF

D gene: .
clone size: .
J gene: TRBJ1-1
V gene: TRBV28
CDR3 DNA: TGTGCCAGCAGCAAACGTGTGGAGGTGACAGCTTTCTTT
CDR3 protein: CASSKRVEVTAFF

D gene: .
clone size: .
J gene: TRBJ2-3
V gene: TRBV6-1
CDR3 DNA: TGTGCCAGCAGTGAACATCTGGCTAGCACAGATACGCAGTATTTT
CDR3 protein: CASSEHLASTDTQYF

D gene: .
clone size: .
J gene: TRBJ2-5
V gene: TRBV6-4
CDR3 DNA: TGTGCCAGCAGTCCCCGGGGAGGAGAGACCCAGTACTTC
CDR3 protein: CASSPRGGETQYF

D gene: .
clone size: .
J gene: TRBJ1-3
V gene: TRBV28
CDR3 DNA: TGTGCCAGCAGTTCCGCCCAAGGAGGAGGGAACTCTGGAAACACCATATATTTT
CDR3 protein: CASSSAQGGGNSGNTIYF

D gene: .
clone size: .
J gene: TRBJ1-2
V gene: TRBV5-4
CDR3 DNA: TGTGCCAGCAGCCACCCGAGCGGACTCACCTATGGCTACACCTTC
CDR3 protein: CASSHPSGLTYGYTF

D gene: TRBD2
clone size: .
J gene: TRBJ2-1
V gene: TRBV4-3
CDR3 DNA: TGCGCCAGCAGCCACGGGACTAGCGGGGGGCAAGAGCAGTTCTTC
CDR3 protein: CASSHGTSGGQEQFF

D gene: .
clone size: .
J gene: TRBJ1-6
V gene: TRBV4-1
CDR3 DNA: TGCGCCAGCAGCCAAGGGGGCGGTTCACCCCTCCACTTT
CDR3 protein: CASSQGGGSPLHF

D gene: .
clone size: few
J gene: TRBJ1-6
V gene: TRBV30
CDR3 DNA: TGTGCCTGGTCGGCCCCGGGTCCTTTCGGCGGGGGGGTCCTCCACTTT
CDR3 protein: CAWSAPGPFGGGVLHF

D gene: TRBD1
clone size: .
J gene: TRBJ1-4
V gene: TRBV2
CDR3 DNA: TGTGCCAGCAGTGAGAGGGGCGGGACAGGGGAAAAACTGTTTTTT
CDR3 protein: CASSERGGTGEKLFF

D gene: TRBD1
clone size: .
J gene: TRBJ1-2
V gene: TRBV6-5
CDR3 DNA: TGTGCCAGCAGTCCCGACAGGGGCCGGGGCGGCTACACCTTC
CDR3 protein: CASSPDRGRGGYTF

D gene: TRBD2
clone size: .
J gene: TRBJ2-7
V gene: TRBV19
CDR3 DNA: TGTGCCAGTAGTATATCTAGCGGGGCCTCCTACGAGCAGTACTTC
CDR3 protein: CASSISSGASYEQYF

D gene: .
clone size: .
J gene: TRBJ1-2
V gene: TRBV6-2/TRBV6-3
CDR3 DNA: TGTGCCAGCACCCCCGTAGCTAACTATGGCTACACCTTC
CDR3 protein: CASTPVANYGYTF

D gene: .
clone size: .
J gene: TRBJ2-1
V gene: TRBV14
CDR3 DNA: TGTGCCAGCAGCCAAGTAGAACTACCGAACTACAATGAGCAGTTCTTC
CDR3 protein: CASSQVELPNYNEQFF

D gene: .
clone size: once
J gene: TRBJ1-1
V gene: TRBV2
CDR3 DNA: TGTGCCAGCAGTGACGGGGGGCGCTTCCACACTGAAGCTTTCTTT
CDR3 protein: CASSDGGRFHTEAFF

D gene: TRBD1
clone size: .
J gene: TRBJ2-1
V gene: TRBV9
CDR3 DNA: TGTGCCAGCAGCCCCCGGGTGGGGACAGGCTTTAATGAGCAGTTCTTC
CDR3 protein: CASSPRVGTGFNEQFF

D gene: TRBD1
clone size: .
J gene: TRBJ1-3
V gene: TRBV11-2
CDR3 DNA: TGTGCCAGCAGCTTCGGGACAGGGTTTGCTGGAAACACCATATATTTT
CDR3 protein: CASSFGTGFAGNTIYF

D gene: TRBD1
clone size: .
J gene: TRBJ1-1
V gene: TRBV7-2
CDR3 DNA: TGTGCCAGCAGCTCGCAGGGGGGTGAAGCTTTCTTT
CDR3 protein: CASSSQGGEAFF

D gene: .
clone size: .
J gene: TRBJ2-2
V gene: TRBV5-1
CDR3 DNA: TGCGCCAGCAGCTTTGGAGGCCCGGGCACCGGGGAGCTGTTTTTT
CDR3 protein: CASSFGGPGTGELFF

D gene: .
clone size: .
J gene: TRBJ1-3
V gene: TRBV7-2
CDR3 DNA: TGTGCCAGCAGCTTATTACGGGGTGGTGGAAACACCATATATTTT
CDR3 protein: CASSLLRGGGNTIYF

D gene: .
clone size: .
J gene: TRBJ1-2
V gene: TRBV29-1
CDR3 DNA: TGCAGCGTTGAGGAGGGACGGTTTGGGGGCTACACCTTC
CDR3 protein: CSVEEGRFGGYTF

D gene: .
clone size: .
J gene: TRBJ1-3
V gene: TRBV18
CDR3 DNA: TGTGCCAGCTCACCAAACGGGGGTCCCCCTGGAAACACCATATATTTT
CDR3 protein: CASSPNGGPPGNTIYF

D gene: TRBD1
clone size: .
J gene: TRBJ1-4
V gene: TRBV19
CDR3 DNA: TGTGCCAGTAGTTCCGTGGAACAGGGGAAGGAAAAACTGTTTTTT
CDR3 protein: CASSSVEQGKEKLFF

D gene: .
clone size: .
J gene: TRBJ1-4
V gene: TRBV5-6
CDR3 DNA: TGTGCCAGCAGCTCCTTTACAGGAGTAAATGAAAAACTGTTTTTT
CDR3 protein: CASSSFTGVNEKLFF

D gene: TRBD1
clone size: .
J gene: TRBJ2-1
V gene: TRBV25-1
CDR3 DNA: TGTGCCAGCAGTGAATGGGGACAGAACAATGAGCAGTTCTTC
CDR3 protein: CASSEWGQNNEQFF